This T cell receptor beta chain was observed in a study of blood T cell repertoires in COVID-19. Study information: The United States, Italy and Spain supplied acute and convalescent COVID-19 samples. PBMCs, B-cell-depleted T cells, or T cells were the source of the cDNA or gDNA that made up the material.

The germline V gene encodes CDR1 LNHDA and CDR2 SQIVND (reference sequence). Trimming removed 1 base from V and 3 bases from J, with 7 bases in between. This CDR3 spans 14 amino acids. This clone has a handful of counts. In the study's own analysis: Amplification of reference gene primers provided the estimated nucleated cell counts. Profiled with immunoSEQ multiplex PCR; TCRdb holds only in-frame clones, not every one. The V and J calls and clone size are taken from that table; D and trimming were inferred from the DNA. The sample lists about 270,000 clones; around 85% were seen once. This clonotype was obtained from a woman in her forties or fifties with active or convalescent COVID-19. This chain links TRBV19 with TRBJ1-5; D uncertain. The sample taken for sequencing was peripheral blood. The CDR3 DNA follows: TGTGCCAGTAGTATAGTGGAGGTCAATCAGCCCCAGCATTTT. Protein: CASSIVEVNQPQHF.